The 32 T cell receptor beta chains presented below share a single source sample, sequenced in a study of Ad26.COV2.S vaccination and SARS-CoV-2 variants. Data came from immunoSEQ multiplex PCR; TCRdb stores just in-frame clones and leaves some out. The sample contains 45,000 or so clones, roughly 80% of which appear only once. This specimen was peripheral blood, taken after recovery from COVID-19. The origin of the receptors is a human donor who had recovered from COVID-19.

CDR3 loop: CASSPDGSYGYTF. CDR3 sequence (DNA): TGTGCCAGCAGTCCGGACGGATCCTATGGCTACACCTTC. The genes are TRBV3-1 (or the pseudogene TRBV3-2) and TRBJ1-2; D unclear. CDR1 is LGHDT and CDR2 is YNNKEL in the germline V gene (reference sequence). The V and J ends lost 6 bases and 4 bases respectively, with 12 bases between them. This CDR3 has 13 amino acids.

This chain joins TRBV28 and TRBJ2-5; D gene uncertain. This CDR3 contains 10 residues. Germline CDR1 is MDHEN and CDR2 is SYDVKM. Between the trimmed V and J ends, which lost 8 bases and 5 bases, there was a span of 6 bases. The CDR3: CASARETQYF. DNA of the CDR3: TGTGCCAGCGCGCGGGAGACCCAGTACTTC.

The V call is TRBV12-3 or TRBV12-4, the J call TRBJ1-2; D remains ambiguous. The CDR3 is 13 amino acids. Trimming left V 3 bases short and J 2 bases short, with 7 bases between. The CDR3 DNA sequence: TGTGCCAGCAGTTTCGGCCCGAACTATGGCTACACCTTC. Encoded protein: CASSFGPNYGYTF.

For the CDR3, the DNA is TGTGCCAGCAGTCAGGCTTGGAAGCGGGGGGGCGAAAAGACCCAGTACTTC. It encodes CASSQAWKRGGEKTQYF. V gene TRBV6-2 or TRBV6-3 combines with J gene TRBJ2-5; 10 bases fit TRBD2. Germline lookup yields CDR1 MNHEY and CDR2 SVGEGT. V gave up 5 bases and J gave up 6 bases; unmatched junction bases: 15. The CDR3 is made up of 17 amino acids.

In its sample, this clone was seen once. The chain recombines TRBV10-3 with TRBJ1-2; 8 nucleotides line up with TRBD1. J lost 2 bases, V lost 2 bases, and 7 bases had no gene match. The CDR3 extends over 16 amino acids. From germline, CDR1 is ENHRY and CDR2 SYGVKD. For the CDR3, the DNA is TGTGCCATCAGTGAGGATGGACAGGGTAAGAACTATGGCTACACCTTC. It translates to CAISEDGQGKNYGYTF.

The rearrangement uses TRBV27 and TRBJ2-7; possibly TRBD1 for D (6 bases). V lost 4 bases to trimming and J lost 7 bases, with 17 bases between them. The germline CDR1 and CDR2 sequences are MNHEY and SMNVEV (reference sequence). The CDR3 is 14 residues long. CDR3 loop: CASSSSQGWREQYF. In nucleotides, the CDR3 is TGTGCCAGCAGTTCCTCACAGGGCTGGAGGGAGCAGTACTTC.

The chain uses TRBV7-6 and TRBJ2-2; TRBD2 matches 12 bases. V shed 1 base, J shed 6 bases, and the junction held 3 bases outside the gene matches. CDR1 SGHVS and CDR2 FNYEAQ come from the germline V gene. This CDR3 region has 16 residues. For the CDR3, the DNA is TGTGCCAGCAGCTTAGAACTAGCGGGAGGTGCCGGGGAGCTGTTTTTT. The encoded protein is CASSLELAGGAGELFF.

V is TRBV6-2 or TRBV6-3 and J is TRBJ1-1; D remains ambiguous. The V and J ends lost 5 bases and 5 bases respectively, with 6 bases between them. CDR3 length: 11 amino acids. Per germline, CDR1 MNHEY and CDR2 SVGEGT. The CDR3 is CASSEWTEAFF. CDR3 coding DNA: TGTGCCAGCAGTGAGTGGACTGAAGCTTTCTTT.

In nucleotides, the CDR3 is TGTGCCACCAGTGATTTGGGCCAGGGGGGAGAGACCCAGTACTTC. Its translation is CATSDLGQGGETQYF. J is TRBJ2-5 and V is TRBV24-1; weak D call: TRBD1 (7 bases). V was shortened by 0 bases and J by 4 bases, with 11 bases between the two germline ends. Germline V lookup: CDR1 KGHDR, CDR2 SFDVKD. The CDR3 loop spans 15 amino acids.

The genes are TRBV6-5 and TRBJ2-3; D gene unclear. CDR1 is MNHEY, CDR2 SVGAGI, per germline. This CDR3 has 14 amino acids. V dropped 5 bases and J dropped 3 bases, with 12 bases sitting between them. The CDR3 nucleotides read TGTGCCAGCAGTCTAACCCTGATTACAGATACGCAGTATTTT. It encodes CASSLTLITDTQYF.

For the CDR3, the DNA is TGTGCCAGCAGCCAGGAAATAGCGGGAGGGCTCTCCTACGAGCAGTACTTC. Translation: CASSQEIAGGLSYEQYF. The rearrangement links TRBV14 to TRBJ2-7, with TRBD2 identical over 11 bases. This CDR3 has 17 amino acids. V dropped 3 bases and J dropped 0; count of bases not matched to a gene: 7. The germline gives CDR1 SGHDN, CDR2 FVKESK.

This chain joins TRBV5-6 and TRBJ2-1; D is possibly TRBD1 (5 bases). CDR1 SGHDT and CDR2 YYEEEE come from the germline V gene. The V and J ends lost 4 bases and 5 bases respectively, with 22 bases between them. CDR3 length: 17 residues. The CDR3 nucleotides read TGTGCCAGCAGCAAACCCCTCCCAGGGATTACAAACAATGAGCAGTTCTTC. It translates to CASSKPLPGITNNEQFF.

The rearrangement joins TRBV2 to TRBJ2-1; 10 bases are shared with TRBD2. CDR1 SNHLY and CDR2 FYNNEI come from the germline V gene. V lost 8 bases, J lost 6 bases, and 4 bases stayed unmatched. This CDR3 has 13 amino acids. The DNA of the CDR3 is TGTGCCAGCGGGACTAGCGTCGGCAATGAGCAGTTCTTC. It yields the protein CASGTSVGNEQFF.

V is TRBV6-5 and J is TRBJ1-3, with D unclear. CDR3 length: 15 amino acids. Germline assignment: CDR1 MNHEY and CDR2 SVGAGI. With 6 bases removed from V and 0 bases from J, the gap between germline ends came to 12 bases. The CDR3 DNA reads TGTGCCAGCAGGACCGATTCGAGCTCTGGAAACACCATATATTTT. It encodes CASRTDSSSGNTIYF.

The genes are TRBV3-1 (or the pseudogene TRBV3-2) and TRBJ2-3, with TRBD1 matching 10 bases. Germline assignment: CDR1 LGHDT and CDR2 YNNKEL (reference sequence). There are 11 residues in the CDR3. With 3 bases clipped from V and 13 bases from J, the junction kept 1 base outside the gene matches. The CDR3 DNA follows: TGTGCCAGCAGCCATGGGACAGGGGAGTATTTT. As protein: CASSHGTGEYF.

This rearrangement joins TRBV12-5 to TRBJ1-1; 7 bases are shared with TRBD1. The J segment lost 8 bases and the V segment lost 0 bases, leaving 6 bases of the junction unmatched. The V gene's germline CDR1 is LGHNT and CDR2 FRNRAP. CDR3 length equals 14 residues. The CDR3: CASGLVREQGEAFF. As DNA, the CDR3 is TGTGCTAGTGGTTTGGTACGGGAACAGGGGGAAGCTTTCTTT.

The CDR3, as DNA: TGTGCCAGCAGTGGACCAGGGGGCGTGCGTGAAAAACTGTTTTTT. Its protein is CASSGPGGVREKLFF. This chain connects TRBV25-1 to TRBJ1-4, with 8 bases that match TRBD1. The germline V gene has CDR1 MGHDK and CDR2 SYGVNS. The CDR3 runs 15 residues. The J segment lost 7 bases and the V segment lost 4 bases, leaving 8 bases of the junction unmatched.

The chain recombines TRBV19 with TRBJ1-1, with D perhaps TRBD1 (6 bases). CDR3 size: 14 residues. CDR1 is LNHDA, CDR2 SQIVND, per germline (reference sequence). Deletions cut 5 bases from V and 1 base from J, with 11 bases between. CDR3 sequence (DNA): TGTGCCAGTAGTTGGACAGCTTCGAACACTGAAGCTTTCTTT. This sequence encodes CASSWTASNTEAFF.

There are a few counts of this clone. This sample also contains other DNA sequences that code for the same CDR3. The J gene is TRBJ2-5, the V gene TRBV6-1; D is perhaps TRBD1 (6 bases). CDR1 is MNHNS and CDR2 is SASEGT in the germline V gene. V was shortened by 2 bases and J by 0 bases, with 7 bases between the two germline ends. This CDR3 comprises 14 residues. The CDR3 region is CASSETGNQETQYF. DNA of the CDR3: TGTGCCAGCAGTGAAACAGGGAACCAAGAGACCCAGTACTTC.

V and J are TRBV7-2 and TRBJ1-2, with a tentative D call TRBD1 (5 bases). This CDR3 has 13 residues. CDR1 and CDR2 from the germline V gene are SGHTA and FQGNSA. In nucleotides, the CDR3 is TGTGCTTCGGCCCTCGACAGCCTCTATGGCTACACCTTC. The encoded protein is CASALDSLYGYTF.

CDR3 DNA sequence: TGTGCCAGCTCTCCCGGGACAGGGGGCGGGGAGCAGTTCTTC. Residues: CASSPGTGGGEQFF. This chain links TRBV18 with TRBJ2-1; 12 nucleotides align to TRBD1. Trimming removed 6 bases from V and 10 bases from J; junction bases left unmatched: 7. Germline V gene sequence: CDR1 KGHSH, CDR2 LQKENI. CDR3 length: 14 residues.

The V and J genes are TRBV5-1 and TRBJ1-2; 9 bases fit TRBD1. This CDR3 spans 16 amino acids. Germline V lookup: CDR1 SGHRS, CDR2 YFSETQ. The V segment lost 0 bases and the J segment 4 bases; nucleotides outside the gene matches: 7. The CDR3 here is CASSLGSQGASYGYTF. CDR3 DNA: TGCGCCAGCAGCTTGGGGTCACAGGGGGCGAGCTATGGCTACACCTTC.

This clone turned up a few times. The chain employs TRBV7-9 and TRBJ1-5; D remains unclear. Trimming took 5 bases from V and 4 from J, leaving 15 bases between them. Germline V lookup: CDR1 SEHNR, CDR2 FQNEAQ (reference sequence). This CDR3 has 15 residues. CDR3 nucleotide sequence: TGTGCCAGCAGCCCCGCGGCGGGCGGAAATCAGCCCCAGCATTTT. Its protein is CASSPAAGGNQPQHF.

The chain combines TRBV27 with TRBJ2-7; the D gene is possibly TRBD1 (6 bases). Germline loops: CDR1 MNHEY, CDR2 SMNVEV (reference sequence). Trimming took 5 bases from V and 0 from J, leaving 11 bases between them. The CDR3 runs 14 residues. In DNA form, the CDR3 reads TGTGCCAGCAGTCACTCCAGGGGCTCCTACGAGCAGTACGTC. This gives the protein CASSHSRGSYEQYV.

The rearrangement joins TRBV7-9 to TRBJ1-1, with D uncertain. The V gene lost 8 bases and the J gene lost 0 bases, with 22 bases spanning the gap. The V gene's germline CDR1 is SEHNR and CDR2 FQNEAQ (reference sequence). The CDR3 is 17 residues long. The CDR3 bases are TGTGCCAGCGTCCGAGGGTGGGGTCGGATCTTGAACACTGAAGCTTTCTTT. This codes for CASVRGWGRILNTEAFF.

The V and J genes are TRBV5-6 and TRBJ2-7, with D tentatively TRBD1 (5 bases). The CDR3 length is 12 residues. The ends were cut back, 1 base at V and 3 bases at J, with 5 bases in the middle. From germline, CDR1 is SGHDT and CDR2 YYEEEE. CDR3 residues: CASSLRGYEQYV. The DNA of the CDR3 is TGTGCCAGCAGCTTGAGGGGCTACGAGCAGTACGTC.

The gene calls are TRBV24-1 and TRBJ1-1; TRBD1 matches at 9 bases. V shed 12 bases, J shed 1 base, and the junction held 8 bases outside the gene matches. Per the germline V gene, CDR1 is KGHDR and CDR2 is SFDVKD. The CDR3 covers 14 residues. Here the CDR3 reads CAAKQGAKNTEAFF. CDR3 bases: TGTGCCGCCAAACAGGGGGCGAAGAACACTGAAGCTTTCTTT.

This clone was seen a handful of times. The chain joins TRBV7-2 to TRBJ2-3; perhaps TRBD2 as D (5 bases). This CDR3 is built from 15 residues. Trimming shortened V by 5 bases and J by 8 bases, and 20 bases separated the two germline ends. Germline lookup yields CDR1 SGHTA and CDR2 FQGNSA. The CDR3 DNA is TGTGCCAGCAGCAGCAGTAGCGTGGCGATAGGTACGCAGTATTTT. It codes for CASSSSSVAIGTQYF. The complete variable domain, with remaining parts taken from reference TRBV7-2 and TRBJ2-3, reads GAGVSQSPSNKVTEKGKDVELRCDPISGHTALYWYRQSLGQGLEFLIYFQGNSAPDKSGLPSDRFSAERTGGSVSTLTIQRTQQEDSAVYLCASSSSSVAIGTQYFGPGTRLTVL.

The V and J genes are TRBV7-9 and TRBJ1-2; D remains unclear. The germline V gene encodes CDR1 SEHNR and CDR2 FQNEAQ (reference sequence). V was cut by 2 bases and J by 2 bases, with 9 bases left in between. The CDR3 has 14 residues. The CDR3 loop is CASSLRAANYGYTF. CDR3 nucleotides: TGTGCCAGCAGCTTAAGGGCAGCCAACTATGGCTACACCTTC.

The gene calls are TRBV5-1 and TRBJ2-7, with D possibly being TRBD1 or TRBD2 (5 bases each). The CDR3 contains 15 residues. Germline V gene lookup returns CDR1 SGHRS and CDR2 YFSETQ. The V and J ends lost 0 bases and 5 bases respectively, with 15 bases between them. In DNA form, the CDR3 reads TGCGCCAGCAGCTTGGCCCCGCGGGCAGGGAACGAGCAGTACTTC. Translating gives CASSLAPRAGNEQYF.

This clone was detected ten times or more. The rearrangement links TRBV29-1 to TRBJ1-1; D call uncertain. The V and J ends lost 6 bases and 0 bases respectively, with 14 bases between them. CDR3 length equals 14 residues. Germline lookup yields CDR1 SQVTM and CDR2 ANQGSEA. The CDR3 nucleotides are TGCAGCGTCCCCGGATTCACCATGAACACTGAAGCTTTCTTT. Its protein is CSVPGFTMNTEAFF.

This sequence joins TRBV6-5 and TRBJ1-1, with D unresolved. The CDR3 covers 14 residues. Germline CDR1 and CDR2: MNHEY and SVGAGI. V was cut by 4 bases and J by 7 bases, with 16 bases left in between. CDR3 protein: CASSSPRAGSEAFF. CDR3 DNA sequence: TGTGCCAGCAGTTCCCCCCGAGCGGGCAGTGAAGCTTTCTTT.